The next 15 T cell receptor beta chains were all read from a single sample in a study of blood T cell repertoires in COVID-19. Clones were sequenced by immunoSEQ multiplex PCR, and TCRdb holds only the in-frame ones, with some missing. The sample contains approximately 210,000 clones, approximately 80% of which appear only once. Material for sequencing was PBMCs or T cells enriched from blood (not recorded which). Receptors were obtained from a woman aged 60-70 years who had recovered from COVID-19.

The chain carries TRBV19 and TRBJ1-2; 10 nucleotides align to TRBD1. The CDR3 extends over 13 amino acids. CDR1 is LNHDA and CDR2 is SQIVND in the germline V gene (reference sequence). The V segment lost 7 bases and the J segment 8 bases; nucleotides outside the gene matches: 7. The CDR3 here is CASTPGQGVGYTF. Written as DNA, the CDR3 is TGTGCCAGTACTCCCGGACAGGGGGTCGGCTACACCTTC.

Note on this clone: Compared with germline, one end of the junction differs, possibly owing to a read error. The chain combines TRBV14 with TRBJ2-1; a weak D match, TRBD2 (7 bases). Germline V gene lookup returns CDR1 SGHDN and CDR2 FVKESK. The CDR3 runs to 13 residues. The CDR3 DNA is TGTGCCAGCAGCCAAGATAGCCAGGGGAGGGTAATCTTC. Translating it yields CASSQDSQGRVIF.

CDR3 region: CASSLESGITGELFF. For the CDR3, the DNA is TGTGCCAGCAGCTTAGAATCGGGGATCACCGGGGAGCTGTTTTTT. The chain combines TRBV11-3 with TRBJ2-2, with D possibly being TRBD2 (5 bases). V was trimmed by 0 bases and J by 4 bases, leaving 9 bases between them. CDR3 length equals 15 residues. Germline V gene lookup returns CDR1 SGHNT and CDR2 YENEEA.

V gene TRBV5-1 combines with J gene TRBJ2-5; 8 bases map to TRBD2. This CDR3 has 15 amino acids. The germline gives CDR1 SGHRS, CDR2 YFSETQ. V lost 0 bases to trimming and J lost 4 bases; unmatched junction nucleotides: 5. The CDR3 sequence: CASSLDVSGVETQYF. CDR3 DNA: TGCGCCAGCAGCTTGGATGTTAGCGGGGTAGAGACCCAGTACTTC.

This chain connects TRBV6-5 to TRBJ2-7, with D possibly being TRBD1 (6 bases). There are 14 residues in the CDR3. The ends were cut back, 4 bases at V and 3 bases at J, with 13 bases in the middle. Germline CDR1 and CDR2: MNHEY and SVGAGI. The CDR3 protein is CASSSPGQNYEQYF. In DNA, the CDR3 is TGTGCCAGCAGTTCCCCGGGACAAAACTACGAGCAGTACTTC.

V and J are TRBV19 and TRBJ2-7; perhaps TRBD2 as D (6 bases). The germline gives CDR1 LNHDA, CDR2 SQIVND (reference sequence). The V and J ends lost 10 bases and 3 bases respectively, with 16 bases between them. The CDR3 is 13 residues long. The CDR3 region has the DNA TGTGCCACCCGGGGGTCACCTCTCTACGAGCAGTACTTC. It is translated as CATRGSPLYEQYF. The full variable domain, rest sourced from reference TRBV19 and TRBJ2-7, is DGGITQSPKYLFRKEGQNVTLSCEQNLNHDAMYWYRQDPGQGLRLIYYSQIVNDFQKGDIAEGYSVSREKKESFPLTVTSAQKNPTAFYLCATRGSPLYEQYFGPGTRLTVT.

The rearrangement uses TRBV2 and TRBJ2-2, with D unresolved. Trimming shortened V by 4 bases and J by 9 bases, and 21 bases separated the two germline ends. The CDR3 runs to 16 residues. The germline V gene encodes CDR1 SNHLY and CDR2 FYNNEI. The CDR3 bases are TGTGCCAGCAGTGCCGGGTCTCGACTTGGTTCGTGGGAGCTGTTTTTT. It is translated as CASSAGSRLGSWELFF. Complete variable domain (other parts from reference TRBV2 and TRBJ2-2): EPEVTQTPSHQVTQMGQEVILRCVPISNHLYFYWYRQILGQKVEFLVSFYNNEISEKSEIFDDQFSVERPDGSNFTLKIRSTKLEDSAMYFCASSAGSRLGSWELFFGEGSRLTVL.

The chain couples TRBV5-1 to TRBJ2-2, with TRBD1 as a possible D gene (5 bases). CDR3 length: 15 residues. CDR1 is SGHRS and CDR2 is YFSETQ in the germline V gene. V was pared by 0 bases and J by 0 bases, with 6 bases between. Here the CDR3 DNA reads TGCGCCAGCAGCTTGGTGGGGCCGAACACCGGGGAGCTGTTTTTT. Translating gives CASSLVGPNTGELFF.

The chain couples TRBV29-1 to TRBJ1-1, with a tentative D call TRBD1 (6 bases). This CDR3 has 14 residues. V was trimmed by 4 bases and J by 4 bases, leaving 16 bases between them. Germline V gene sequence: CDR1 SQVTM, CDR2 ANQGSEA. The CDR3 spells CSVGNTGRGTEAFF. DNA for the CDR3: TGCAGCGTTGGGAATACAGGGAGGGGCACTGAAGCTTTCTTT.

This rearrangement joins TRBV5-1 to TRBJ1-1; D is undetermined. CDR1 SGHRS and CDR2 YFSETQ come from the germline V gene. V was trimmed by 1 base and J by 1 base, leaving 8 bases between them. The CDR3 loop spans 14 amino acids. The CDR3: CASSLRGWNTEAFF. As DNA, the CDR3 is TGCGCCAGCAGCTTGAGAGGGTGGAACACTGAAGCTTTCTTT.

V gene TRBV6-2 or TRBV6-3 combines with J gene TRBJ1-1; no clear D. Germline CDR1 reads MNHEY; CDR2 reads SVGEGT. This CDR3 contains 13 residues. V dropped 5 bases and J dropped 10 bases, with 17 bases sitting between them. The CDR3 reads CASSDGITEGAFF. The CDR3 DNA reads TGTGCCAGCAGTGACGGGATCACGGAGGGAGCTTTCTTT.

J is TRBJ2-7 and V is TRBV12-3 or TRBV12-4; perhaps TRBD2 as D (5 bases). V lost 3 bases, J lost 3 bases, and 6 bases lay in between. CDR3 length equals 12 residues. The CDR3 bases are TGTGCCAGCAGTTTTGCGGGCTACGAGCAGTACTTC. Protein product: CASSFAGYEQYF.

V is TRBV7-2 and J is TRBJ1-6; D is unclear. This CDR3 has 15 residues. The V end was cut by 5 bases, the J end by 7 bases, with 15 bases between. Germline V gene lookup returns CDR1 SGHTA and CDR2 FQGNSA. CDR3 region: CASSVLGPGNSPLHF. The CDR3 coding sequence is TGTGCCAGCAGCGTTCTGGGTCCCGGGAATTCACCCCTCCACTTT. Drawing the rest from reference TRBV7-2 and TRBJ1-6, the complete variable domain is GAGVSQSPSNKVTEKGKDVELRCDPISGHTALYWYRQSLGQGLEFLIYFQGNSAPDKSGLPSDRFSAERTGGSVSTLTIQRTQQEDSAVYLCASSVLGPGNSPLHFGNGTRLTVT.

The genes are TRBV5-1 and TRBJ2-7, with D hard to call. The CDR3 loop spans 16 amino acids. Per the germline V gene, CDR1 is SGHRS and CDR2 is YFSETQ. The V end was cut by 0 bases, the J end by 3 bases, with 16 bases between. The CDR3 DNA reads as TGCGCCAGCAGCTTGGCCGAGTCGCGGCCGGGCTACGAGCAGTACTTC. Its protein product is CASSLAESRPGYEQYF.

J is TRBJ1-2 and V is TRBV25-1; TRBD1 is a possible D gene (6 bases). CDR1 and CDR2 from the germline V gene are MGHDK and SYGVNS. The CDR3 loop spans 15 amino acids. V was pared by 1 base and J by 2 bases, with 11 bases between. CDR3 DNA: TGTGCCAGCAGTGAATCTGGGGGCCAGAACTATGGCTACACCTTC. Its protein is CASSESGGQNYGYTF.